A single count supports the clone carrying this T cell receptor (beta chain). These data belong to a study of blood T cell repertoires in COVID-19. The CDR3 has 13 residues. The germline gives CDR1 GTSNPN, CDR2 SVGIG (reference sequence). The J segment lost 4 bases and the V segment lost 2 bases, leaving 1 base of the junction unmatched. Assay used: immunoSEQ multiplex PCR; TCRdb lists only in-frame clones, some missing. Among 240,000 or so clones listed, roughly four fifths were seen once. The chain joins TRBV30 to TRBJ2-7; 11 nucleotides match TRBD1. This clonotype originated in a woman of 80 years or more with acute or convalescent COVID-19. Input material: peripheral blood. The CDR3 here is CAWSRDRGYEQYF. The CDR3 DNA sequence: TGTGCCTGGAGTCGGGACAGGGGGTACGAGCAGTACTTC.